The rows below give T cell receptor beta chains drawn from one sample of a study of shared clonotypes between healthy human individuals. Produced via immunoSEQ multiplex PCR; TCRdb's table is partial and in-frame only. The sample holds about 1,500,000 clones; roughly 96% are singletons and the top ten take roughly 1.2%. Sequencing input: naive CD4+ T cells sorted from blood. These receptor sequences come from a young man in good health. CDR3s include the opening cysteine and the closing phenylalanine or tryptophan. D genes are given only for firm matches. Only part of the rows carry a size: once, few, many, or a class if the clone is expanded.

clone_size,d_call,v_call,j_call,cdr3_aa,cdr3_nt
NA,NA,TRBV6-1,TRBJ2-3,CASTTVTSTDTQYF,TGTGCCAGCACGACAGTGACTAGCACAGATACGCAGTATTTT
NA,NA,TRBV29-1,TRBJ2-1,CSVEDPGRMTYNEQFF,TGCAGCGTTGAAGACCCAGGGAGGATGACCTACAATGAGCAGTTCTTC
NA,NA,TRBV7-7,TRBJ2-1,CASSLAEPYNEQFF,TGTGCTAGCAGCTTAGCAGAGCCATACAATGAGCAGTTCTTC
NA,NA,TRBV15,TRBJ1-5,CATSPGASNQPQHF,TGTGCCACCAGTCCGGGGGCTAGCAATCAGCCCCAGCATTTT
NA,NA,TRBV11-2,TRBJ2-1,CASSLVVLVSYNEQFF,TGTGCCAGCAGCTTAGTGGTGCTAGTTTCCTACAATGAGCAGTTCTTC
NA,TRBD2,TRBV7-7,TRBJ2-5,CASVETSGQETQYF,TGTGCCAGCGTCGAGACTAGCGGTCAAGAGACCCAGTACTTC
NA,NA,TRBV12-5,TRBJ2-1,CASGLDWGGGTRFSYNEQFF,TGTGCTAGTGGTTTGGACTGGGGGGGCGGAACTAGGTTCTCCTACAATGAGCAGTTCTTC
NA,NA,TRBV15,TRBJ2-1,CATSRPVVRTYNEQFF,TGTGCCACCAGCAGGCCAGTGGTCAGAACCTACAATGAGCAGTTCTTC
NA,NA,TRBV6-1,TRBJ2-2,CASSGQRFGELFF,TGTGCCAGCAGTGGACAGAGATTCGGGGAGCTGTTTTTT
NA,NA,TRBV7-8,TRBJ1-3,CASSLGRSGNTIYF,TGTGCCAGCAGCTTAGGTCGGAGTGGAAACACCATATATTTT
once,TRBD1,TRBV7-2,TRBJ1-5,CASSYTGGAISQPQHF,TGTGCCAGCAGCTACACAGGGGGCGCGATAAGTCAGCCCCAGCATTTT
once,TRBD1,TRBV19,TRBJ2-7,CASRRQGSSYEQYF,TGTGCCAGTAGGAGACAGGGGTCTTCCTACGAGCAGTACTTC
NA,TRBD2,TRBV19,TRBJ2-5,CASSSREWYQETQYF,TGTGCCAGTAGTTCGCGGGAGTGGTACCAAGAGACCCAGTACTTC
NA,NA,TRBV4-1,TRBJ2-3,CASSQGYVTDTQYF,TGCGCCAGCAGCCAAGGGTATGTCACAGATACGCAGTATTTT
few,TRBD1,TRBV19,TRBJ1-2,CASTDRGRGYTF,TGTGCCAGTACCGACAGGGGGCGAGGCTACACCTTC
NA,TRBD1,TRBV19,TRBJ1-2,CASSTGTGFLEYGYTF,TGTGCCAGTAGTACAGGGACAGGGTTTTTGGAATATGGCTACACCTTC
NA,NA,TRBV5-1,TRBJ1-1,CASSLVQAVTEAFF,TGCGCCAGCAGCTTGGTACAGGCGGTCACTGAAGCTTTCTTT
NA,NA,TRBV6-6,TRBJ2-1,CASRGRDGSAEQFF,TGTGCCAGCAGAGGCAGGGACGGGTCGGCTGAGCAGTTCTTC
NA,NA,TRBV10-3,TRBJ2-2,CAISAGPRDGELFF,TGTGCCATCAGTGCGGGACCCCGTGACGGGGAGCTGTTTTTT
NA,NA,TRBV19,TRBJ1-1,CASSRDLNTEAFF,TGTGCCAGTAGCCGGGACTTGAACACTGAAGCTTTCTTT
NA,TRBD2,TRBV27,TRBJ2-7,CASGKHSGRQTYEQYF,TGTGCCAGCGGCAAACATAGCGGGAGGCAGACCTACGAGCAGTACTTC
NA,TRBD1,TRBV6-1,TRBJ2-5,CASSEYRGSVETQYF,TGTGCCAGCAGTGAATACAGGGGTTCTGTTGAGACCCAGTACTTC
NA,NA,TRBV6-6,TRBJ1-5,CASSRGGARQPQHF,TGTGCCAGCAGTCGAGGGGGGGCGCGGCAGCCCCAGCATTTT
NA,TRBD1,TRBV18,TRBJ2-2,CASSPTGTGGYTGELFF,TGTGCCAGCTCACCTACCGGGACAGGGGGCTACACCGGGGAGCTGTTTTTT
NA,NA,TRBV7-2,TRBJ2-7,CASSLIVGGYEQYF,TGTGCCAGCAGCTTAATAGTGGGCGGCTACGAGCAGTACTTC
NA,TRBD2,TRBV27,TRBJ2-7,CASSFRLAGSEQYF,TGTGCCAGCAGTTTTAGACTAGCGGGTTCCGAGCAGTACTTC
NA,NA,TRBV6-1,TRBJ1-2,CASSEVTGPYGYTF,TGTGCCAGCAGTGAAGTGACGGGCCCCTATGGCTACACCTTC
NA,NA,TRBV5-1,TRBJ1-4,CASSLAPGTPTNEKLFF,TGCGCCAGCAGCTTGGCCCCCGGGACCCCAACTAATGAAAAACTGTTTTTT
NA,NA,TRBV5-1,TRBJ2-5,CASSLDPQGQETQYF,TGCGCCAGCAGCTTGGATCCCCAGGGGCAAGAGACCCAGTACTTC
NA,TRBD1,TRBV18,TRBJ2-2,CASSPSQGASTGELFF,TGTGCCAGCTCACCGTCACAGGGGGCGAGCACCGGGGAGCTGTTTTTT
NA,NA,TRBV7-9,TRBJ1-4,CASSFPGTVEKLFF,TGTGCCAGCAGCTTTCCCGGGACCGTTGAAAAACTGTTTTTT
NA,NA,TRBV9,TRBJ2-5,CASSVATALPETQYF,TGTGCCAGCAGCGTAGCTACAGCGCTCCCAGAGACCCAGTACTTC
NA,NA,TRBV5-5,TRBJ1-2,CASSLEPLAGDYGYTF,TGTGCCAGCAGCTTGGAACCTCTTGCAGGGGACTATGGCTACACCTTC
NA,NA,TRBV7-8,TRBJ2-2,CASSPRFAGLADGELFF,TGTGCCAGCAGCCCCAGATTTGCAGGGTTGGCAGACGGGGAGCTGTTTTTT
NA,NA,TRBV5-1,TRBJ2-5,CASSPRTVQETQYF,TGCGCCAGCAGCCCACGGACAGTCCAAGAGACCCAGTACTTC
NA,NA,TRBV5-1,TRBJ1-4,CASRFGTPTNEKLFF,TGCGCCAGCAGGTTCGGGACACCAACTAATGAAAAACTGTTTTTT
NA,TRBD1,TRBV5-1,TRBJ2-3,CASSFGDRGRFGDTQYF,TGCGCCAGCAGCTTCGGGGACAGGGGGAGATTCGGAGATACGCAGTATTTT
NA,TRBD2,TRBV11-2,TRBJ2-1,CASSLVTSGYNEQFF,TGTGCCAGCAGCTTAGTGACTAGCGGATACAATGAGCAGTTCTTC
NA,TRBD2,TRBV27,TRBJ2-7,CASREAGTSYNYEQYF,TGTGCCAGCAGAGAGGCAGGGACTAGCTATAACTACGAGCAGTACTTC
NA,NA,TRBV5-1,TRBJ2-7,CASSRQGGSYEQYF,TGCGCCAGCAGCCGGCAGGGGGGGTCCTACGAGCAGTACTTC
NA,TRBD2,TRBV6-5,TRBJ2-5,CASRGVGAGGETQYF,TGTGCCAGCAGGGGGGTGGGAGCGGGAGGAGAGACCCAGTACTTC
NA,NA,TRBV11-3,TRBJ1-1,CASSFGGYTEAFF,TGTGCCAGCAGCTTTGGGGGTTACACTGAAGCTTTCTTT
NA,TRBD2,TRBV2,TRBJ2-3,CASQKGLAQLWDTQYF,TGTGCCAGCCAAAAAGGACTAGCCCAATTATGGGATACGCAGTATTTT
NA,NA,TRBV19,TRBJ2-1,CASSVGQGAYNEQFF,TGTGCCAGTAGTGTGGGTCAGGGAGCCTACAATGAGCAGTTCTTC
NA,NA,TRBV10-3,TRBJ2-3,CAISEGTGGATDTQYF,TGTGCCATCAGTGAGGGCACAGGCGGCGCCACAGATACGCAGTATTTT
NA,NA,TRBV4-1,TRBJ1-5,CASSQEGETAAYSNQPQHF,TGCGCCAGCAGCCAAGAAGGGGAGACAGCGGCTTATAGCAATCAGCCCCAGCATTTT
NA,NA,TRBV18,TRBJ1-5,CASSPAGQSNQPQHF,TGTGCCAGCTCACCAGCTGGACAGAGCAATCAGCCCCAGCATTTT
NA,NA,TRBV28,TRBJ2-6,CASSLFQLGSSGANVLTF,TGTGCCAGCAGTTTATTTCAGTTGGGCAGCTCTGGGGCCAACGTCCTGACTTTC
NA,NA,TRBV18,TRBJ1-1,CASSPPPMLVAEAFF,TGTGCCAGCTCACCACCCCCTATGTTGGTGGCGGAAGCTTTCTTT
NA,NA,TRBV15,TRBJ2-3,CATSRDARRAKDTDTQYF,TGTGCCACCAGCAGAGATGCTCGGCGGGCTAAAGACACAGATACGCAGTATTTT
NA,TRBD2,TRBV4-2,TRBJ2-7,CASSQVAGVSYEQYF,TGTGCCAGCAGCCAAGTGGCGGGAGTCTCCTACGAGCAGTACTTC
NA,NA,TRBV6-5,TRBJ2-7,CASSLPGSYEQYF,TGTGCCAGCAGTCTCCCCGGCTCCTACGAGCAGTACTTC
NA,NA,TRBV4-1,TRBJ2-5,CASSLRATVRETQYF,TGCGCCAGCAGCCTCCGGGCTACAGTTCGTGAGACCCAGTACTTC